These 30 T cell receptor beta chains were all obtained from the same sample, sequenced in a study of regulatory T cells in long-lasting Graves disease. The time point denotes: persistent/refractory GD, antithyroid drugs over 5 years with positive TRAb. Making the TCR library involved RNA that had been extracted from PBMCs. For TCR beta, libraries came from iRepertoire HTBI primers and Arm-PCR of CDR3 regions. TCRdb independently ran MiXCR on the multiplex PCR reads; one entry per CDR3 protein. The repertoire holds around 400,000 distinct CDR3 sequences, with 20% to 25% as singletons. The sequenced sample was peripheral blood mononuclear cells (PBMCs), obtained when the disease was refractory, from a patient treated with antithyroid drugs. The receptors originated from a woman aged 40 to 50 with Graves disease.

This clonotype turned up a few times. The chain links TRBV5-1 to TRBJ1-1; a possible D gene is TRBD1 (6 bases). The CDR3 has 15 amino acids. V was clipped by 4 bases and J by 2 bases, with 15 bases between them. CDR1 SGHRS and CDR2 YFSETQ come from the germline V gene. The CDR3 DNA is TGCGCCAGCAGCCCTCTTGACAGGAAAAACACTGAAGCTTTCTTT. It translates to CASSPLDRKNTEAFF. The whole variable domain, remainder taken from reference TRBV5-1 and TRBJ1-1, is KAGVTQTPRYLIKTRGQQVTLSCSPISGHRSVSWYQQTPGQGLQFLFEYFSETQRNKGNFPGRFSGRQFSNSRSEMNVSTLELGDSALYLCASSPLDRKNTEAFFGQGTRLTVV.

Ten or more counts support this clonotype. The chain is built from TRBV11-2 and TRBJ2-2; TRBD2 is a possible D gene (5 bases). From germline, CDR1 is SGHAT and CDR2 FQNNGV. The length of the CDR3 is 17 residues. Trimming pared 1 base from V and 0 bases from J, leaving 12 bases between. The CDR3 protein is CASSLVAAVANTGELFF. CDR3 coding DNA: TGTGCCAGCAGCTTAGTGGCAGCGGTGGCGAACACCGGGGAGCTGTTTTTT.

This clonotype came up once. The V and J genes are TRBV2 and TRBJ2-1, with 14 bases that match TRBD2. The CDR3 has 16 amino acids. Trimming cost V 6 bases and J 7 bases; bases outside gene matches: 8. Germline assignment: CDR1 SNHLY and CDR2 FYNNEI. CDR3 sequence: CASRNGLAGGKNEQFF. In nucleotides, the CDR3 is TGTGCCAGCAGGAACGGACTAGCGGGAGGAAAGAATGAGCAGTTCTTC.

CDR3 nucleotides: TGTGCCAGCAGTGAAGTTTCAGGGCTTAACTATGGCTACACCTTC. Its translation is CASSEVSGLNYGYTF. The genes are TRBV6-1 and TRBJ1-2, with D perhaps TRBD1 (5 bases). The CDR3 spans 15 residues. The V gene lost 1 base and the J gene lost 1 base, with 10 bases spanning the gap. The V gene's germline CDR1 is MNHNS and CDR2 SASEGT.

This clonotype was detected ten times or more. The rearrangement uses TRBV28 and TRBJ2-5; maybe TRBD1 (6 bases). This CDR3 contains 15 residues. V lost 7 bases, J lost 5 bases, and 20 bases lay in between. Per the germline V gene, CDR1 is MDHEN and CDR2 is SYDVKM. In DNA form, the CDR3 reads TGTGCCAGCAATGAGGGTGGCGCTGGACAGGAGACCCAGTACTTC. It yields the protein CASNEGGAGQETQYF.

Ten or more counts support this clonotype. This rearrangement joins TRBV20-1 to TRBJ2-5; no reliable D call. From germline, CDR1 is DFQATT and CDR2 SNEGSKA (reference sequence). The CDR3 runs to 13 residues. Trimming removed 2 bases from V and 5 bases from J, with 12 bases in between. The CDR3 nucleotides read TGCAGTGCTAGACGCGAGTGGGTGGAGACCCAGTACTTC. As protein: CSARREWVETQYF.

The rearrangement uses TRBV11-2 and TRBJ1-5, with D tentatively TRBD1 (5 bases). Trimming took 5 bases from V and 4 from J, leaving 9 bases between them. The germline V gene has CDR1 SGHAT and CDR2 FQNNGV. This CDR3 has 13 residues. Here the CDR3 reads CASSDGGNQPQHF. CDR3 DNA sequence: TGTGCCAGCAGCGACGGGGGGAATCAGCCCCAGCATTTT.

Details on this clonotype: This sequence may be a read error, since a much larger clone differs from it by one base. V gene TRBV11-2 combines with J gene TRBJ2-5, with D unresolved. This CDR3 has 13 amino acids. V gave up 3 bases and J gave up 1 base, with 6 bases separating them. In germline, CDR1 is SGHAT, CDR2 FQNNGV. The CDR3 bases are TGTGCCAGCAGCTTCCGGATCCAAGAGACCCAGTACTTC. The encoded protein is CASSFRIQETQYF.

The sample holds a few counts of this clonotype. The V and J genes are TRBV19 and TRBJ1-1, with D possibly TRBD1 on 5 matching bases. This CDR3 has 15 residues. Per germline, CDR1 LNHDA and CDR2 SQIVND (reference sequence). V lost 5 bases to trimming and J lost 1 base, with 14 bases between them. CDR3 DNA sequence: TGTGCCAGTAGTCCCTTTAGGGGCCCGAACACTGAAGCTTTCTTT. Residues: CASSPFRGPNTEAFF.

V and J are TRBV6-5 and TRBJ1-6; D is uncertain. The germline V gene encodes CDR1 MNHEY and CDR2 SVGAGI. V shed 0 bases and J shed 6 bases, with 9 bases lying between them. CDR3 size: 15 residues. The CDR3 is CASSYSSGFNSPLHF. In DNA, the CDR3 is TGTGCCAGCAGTTACTCGAGTGGATTTAATTCACCCCTCCACTTT.

The V call is TRBV19, the J call TRBJ1-5; possible D gene TRBD1, 5 bases. Germline V gene lookup returns CDR1 LNHDA and CDR2 SQIVND (reference sequence). V was cut by 9 bases and J by 6 bases, with 12 bases left in between. This CDR3 spans 12 amino acids. The CDR3 region is CASRRDAQPQHF. As DNA, the CDR3 is TGTGCCAGCCGAAGGGACGCTCAGCCCCAGCATTTT.

This clonotype showed up many times. V is TRBV12-3 or TRBV12-4 and J is TRBJ2-5, with TRBD1 matching 10 bases. CDR3 length: 17 residues. The J segment lost 5 bases and the V segment lost 7 bases, leaving 16 bases of the junction unmatched. For the CDR3, the DNA is TGTGCCAGCACCCCGGGACAGGGGTTTTTTTTGACGGAGACCCAGTACTTC. Its protein is CASTPGQGFFLTETQYF.

There are a few counts of this clonotype. V and J are TRBV5-8 and TRBJ1-6, with D uncertain. V was trimmed by 1 base and J by 7 bases, leaving 9 bases between them. Germline V gene lookup returns CDR1 SGHTS and CDR2 YDEGEE. The CDR3 spans 14 residues. This chain's CDR3 is CASSLFAGNSPLHF. As DNA, the CDR3 is TGTGCCAGCAGCTTGTTCGCAGGAAATTCACCCCTCCACTTT. The full variable domain, with the rest looked up from reference TRBV5-8 and TRBJ1-6, is EAGVTQSPTHLIKTRGQQATLRCSPISGHTSVYWYQQALGLGLQFLLWYDEGEERNRGNFPPRFSGRQFPNYSSELNVNALELEDSALYLCASSLFAGNSPLHFGNGTRLTVT.

This clonotype was counted ten times or more. The V call is TRBV27, the J call TRBJ2-7; TRBD1 is a possible D gene (5 bases). The V end lost 5 bases, the J end lost 5 bases, and 13 bases lay between the germline ends. Germline V gene sequence: CDR1 MNHEY, CDR2 SMNVEV (reference sequence). The CDR3 extends over 13 amino acids. The CDR3 loop is CASSPIGVHEQYF. CDR3 sequence (DNA): TGTGCCAGCAGTCCTATAGGGGTCCACGAGCAGTACTTC.

The V gene is TRBV2, the J gene TRBJ2-2; 11 positions match TRBD2. Germline V CDR1 and CDR2: SNHLY, FYNNEI. This CDR3 has 20 residues. V lost 6 bases and J lost 0; bases outside the gene matches: 15. CDR3 nucleotides: TGTGCCAGCAGCTACAAGGATAGACTAGCGGGATCGGCGAACACCGGGGAGCTGTTTTTT. Translated: CASSYKDRLAGSANTGELFF.

The chain links TRBV7-9 to TRBJ2-7; tentatively, D is TRBD1 (5 bases). The CDR3 runs 13 residues. V dropped 8 bases and J dropped 3 bases, with 14 bases sitting between them. CDR1 and CDR2 from the germline V gene are SEHNR and FQNEAQ (reference sequence). CDR3 nucleotides: TGTGCCAGCTGCCCGGACAACAACTACGAGCAGTACTTC. Translated, it gives CASCPDNNYEQYF. The whole variable domain, remainder taken from reference TRBV7-9 and TRBJ2-7, is DTGVSQNPRHKITKRGQNVTFRCDPISEHNRLYWYRQTLGQGPEFLTYFQNEAQLEKSRLLSDRFSAERPKGSFSTLEIQRTEQGDSAMYLCASCPDNNYEQYFGPGTRLTVT.

In this sample, this clonotype turned up many times. V and J are TRBV28 and TRBJ1-5; no clear D gene. Germline V lookup: CDR1 MDHEN, CDR2 SYDVKM. V gave up 3 bases and J gave up 1 base, with 13 bases separating them. CDR3 length: 16 residues. The CDR3 nucleotides are TGTGCCAGCAGTTTGGTGGTACCAGAGAGCAATCAGCCCCAGCATTTT. Residues: CASSLVVPESNQPQHF.

This clonotype was counted many times. J is TRBJ1-1 and V is TRBV28; 7 bases are a match to TRBD1. The CDR3 length is 13 residues. Germline assignment: CDR1 MDHEN and CDR2 SYDVKM. Germline trimming cut 4 bases from V and 7 bases from J; bases unmatched to any gene: 6. The CDR3 sequence is CASSYGTAFEAFF. CDR3 nucleotide sequence: TGTGCCAGCAGTTATGGGACAGCCTTTGAAGCTTTCTTT.

This clonotype was found many times. The chain has TRBV29-1 and TRBJ2-5, with unresolved D. Trimming removed 6 bases at V and 4 bases at J, with 9 bases between. The germline V gene has CDR1 SQVTM and CDR2 ANQGSEA. CDR3 length: 11 amino acids. CDR3 amino acids: CSVDVRETQYF. Written as DNA, the CDR3 is TGCAGCGTAGACGTTAGAGAGACCCAGTACTTC. Full variable domain (remainder filled in from reference TRBV29-1 and TRBJ2-5): SAVISQKPSRDICQRGTSLTIQCQVDSQVTMMFWYRQQPGQSLTLIATANQGSEATYESGFVIDKFPISRPNLTFSTLTVSNMSPEDSSIYLCSVDVRETQYFGPGTRLLVL.

This clonotype was seen a few times. The chain carries TRBV6-2 or TRBV6-3 and TRBJ2-7, with D uncertain. The V end lost 6 bases, the J end lost 5 bases, and 14 bases lay between the germline ends. There are 13 residues in the CDR3. The germline CDR1 and CDR2 sequences are MNHEY and SVGEGT. The CDR3 region has the DNA TGTGCCAGCAGAAACACACACAGCGACGAGCAGTACTTC. Protein: CASRNTHSDEQYF.

This clonotype was observed many times. The chain recombines TRBV3-1 with TRBJ2-7; no definite D call. CDR3 length equals 12 residues. Germline V gives CDR1 LGHDT, CDR2 YNNKEL (reference sequence). The V and J ends lost 4 bases and 6 bases respectively, with 10 bases between them. CDR3: CASSLGIGEQYF. The CDR3 DNA reads TGTGCCAGCAGCCTTGGGATCGGCGAGCAGTACTTC.

The rearrangement uses TRBV10-2 and TRBJ2-3; a possible D gene is TRBD2 (6 bases). The germline gives CDR1 WSHSY, CDR2 SAAADI. The CDR3 sequence is 16 residues long. With 0 bases removed from V and 3 bases from J, the gap between germline ends came to 13 bases. CDR3 DNA: TGCGCCAGCAGTGAGTCGGTGGCGGGACCTACAGATACGCAGTATTTT. This codes for CASSESVAGPTDTQYF.

This clonotype was seen at least ten times. The rearrangement links TRBV6-1 to TRBJ2-5; 7 positions agree with TRBD2. Germline V CDR1 and CDR2: MNHNS, SASEGT. Losses at the gene ends were 10 bases for V and 1 base for J; bases not matched to a gene: 15. CDR3 length equals 16 residues. The CDR3 DNA is TGTGCCACCACGTCGGCAAATAGCGGGTCCCAAGAGACCCAGTACTTC. It encodes CATTSANSGSQETQYF.

The sample holds one count of this clonotype. The V gene is TRBV20-1, the J gene TRBJ2-2, with D uncertain. Germline loops: CDR1 DFQATT, CDR2 SNEGSKA (reference sequence). CDR3 length: 14 amino acids. The V gene lost 6 bases and the J gene lost 3 bases, with 14 bases spanning the gap. The CDR3 is CSAHRGTDTGELFF. The CDR3 DNA reads as TGCAGTGCACACCGCGGCACCGACACCGGGGAGCTGTTTTTT.

V gene TRBV20-1 combines with J gene TRBJ1-2; D unclear. V lost 3 bases to trimming and J lost 3 bases, with 14 bases between them. The CDR3 has 14 residues. Germline V gene sequence: CDR1 DFQATT, CDR2 SNEGSKA (reference sequence). CDR3 amino acids: CSASLSSTDYGYTF. The CDR3 DNA reads as TGCAGTGCTAGTCTAAGCTCCACCGACTATGGCTACACCTTC.

This clonotype was found many times. The CDR3 loop reads CASSLWENQPQHF. CDR3 sequence (DNA): TGTGCCAGCAGTTTGTGGGAGAATCAGCCCCAGCATTTT. V is TRBV28 and J is TRBJ1-5; D uncertain. Trimming took off 3 bases at V and 4 bases at J, with 7 bases between the two ends. The CDR3 has 13 residues. CDR1 is MDHEN, CDR2 SYDVKM, per germline. Full variable domain (missing parts from reference TRBV28 and TRBJ1-5): DVKVTQSSRYLVKRTGEKVFLECVQDMDHENMFWYRQDPGLGLRLIYFSYDVKMKEKGDIPEGYSVSREKKERFSLILESASTNQTSMYLCASSLWENQPQHFGDGTRLSIL.

V usage is TRBV10-3 and J usage is TRBJ2-7, with D possibly TRBD1 on 5 matching bases. V lost 0 bases to trimming and J lost 5 bases, with 14 bases between them. This CDR3 has 15 amino acids. Germline V gene sequence: CDR1 ENHRY, CDR2 SYGVKD. The CDR3 protein is CAISESGPQTDEQYF. CDR3 nucleotide sequence: TGTGCCATCAGTGAGTCTGGACCCCAGACAGACGAGCAGTACTTC.

The chain employs TRBV4-1 and TRBJ2-7; D is undetermined. Per the germline V gene, CDR1 is MGHRA and CDR2 is YSYEKL. The CDR3 is made up of 16 amino acids. V was shortened by 2 bases and J by 6 bases, with 20 bases between the two germline ends. Here the CDR3 reads CASSQYSKGQLREQYF. The CDR3 nucleotides read TGCGCCAGCAGCCAATACTCCAAAGGCCAACTACGCGAGCAGTACTTC.

There are many counts of this clonotype. The rearrangement uses TRBV12-3 or TRBV12-4 and TRBJ2-7, with TRBD1 matching over 9 bases. This CDR3 comprises 15 residues. After removal of 1 base from V and 3 bases from J, the junction contained 4 bases not matched to a gene. CDR3 in DNA: TGTGCCAGCAGTTTAGGCGGGACAGGGAACTACGAGCAGTACTTC. Translating gives CASSLGGTGNYEQYF.

This clonotype occurred many times. V and J are TRBV29-1 and TRBJ2-2, with 8 positions matching TRBD1. J lost 7 bases, V lost 3 bases, and 7 bases had no gene match. Germline V gene lookup returns CDR1 SQVTM and CDR2 ANQGSEA. The CDR3 is 14 residues long. CDR3: CSVEGTGDHGELFF. The DNA of the CDR3 is TGCAGCGTTGAGGGGACAGGCGATCACGGGGAGCTGTTTTTT.